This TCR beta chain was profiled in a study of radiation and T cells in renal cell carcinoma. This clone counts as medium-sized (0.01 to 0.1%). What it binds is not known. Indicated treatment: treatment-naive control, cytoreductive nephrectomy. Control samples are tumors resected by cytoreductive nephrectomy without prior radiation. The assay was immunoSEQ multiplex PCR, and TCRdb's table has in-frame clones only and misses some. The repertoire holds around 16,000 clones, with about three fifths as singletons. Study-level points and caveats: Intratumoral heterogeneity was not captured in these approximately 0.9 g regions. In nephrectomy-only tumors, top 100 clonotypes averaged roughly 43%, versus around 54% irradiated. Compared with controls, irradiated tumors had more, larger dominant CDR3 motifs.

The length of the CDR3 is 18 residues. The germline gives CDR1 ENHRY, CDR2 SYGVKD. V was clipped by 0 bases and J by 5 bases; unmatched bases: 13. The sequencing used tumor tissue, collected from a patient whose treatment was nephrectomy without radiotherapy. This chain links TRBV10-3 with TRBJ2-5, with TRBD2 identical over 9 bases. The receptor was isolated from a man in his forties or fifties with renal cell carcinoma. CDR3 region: CAISESLAGALEGETQYF. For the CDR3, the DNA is TGTGCCATCAGTGAGTCTTTAGCGGGAGCCCTTGAGGGGGAGACCCAGTACTTC.